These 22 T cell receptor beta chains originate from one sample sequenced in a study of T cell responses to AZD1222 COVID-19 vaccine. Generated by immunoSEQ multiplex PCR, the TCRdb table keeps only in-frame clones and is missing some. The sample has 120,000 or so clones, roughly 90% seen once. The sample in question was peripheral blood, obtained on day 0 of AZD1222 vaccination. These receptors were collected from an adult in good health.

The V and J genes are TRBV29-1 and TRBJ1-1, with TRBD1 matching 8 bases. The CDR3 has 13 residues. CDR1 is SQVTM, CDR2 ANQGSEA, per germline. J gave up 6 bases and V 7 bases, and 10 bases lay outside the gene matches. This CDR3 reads CSADGDRIAEAFF. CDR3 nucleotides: TGCAGCGCCGACGGGGACAGGATCGCTGAAGCTTTCTTT.

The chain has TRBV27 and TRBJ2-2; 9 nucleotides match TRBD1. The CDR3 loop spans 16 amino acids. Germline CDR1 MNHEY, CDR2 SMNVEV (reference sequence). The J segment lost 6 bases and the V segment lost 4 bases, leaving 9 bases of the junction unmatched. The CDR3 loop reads CASSSLQGAFPGELFF. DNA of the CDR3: TGTGCCAGCAGTTCCCTACAGGGGGCATTCCCCGGGGAGCTGTTTTTT.

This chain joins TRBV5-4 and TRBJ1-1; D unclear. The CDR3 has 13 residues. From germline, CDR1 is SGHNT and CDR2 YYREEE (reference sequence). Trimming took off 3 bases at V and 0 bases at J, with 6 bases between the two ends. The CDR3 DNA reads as TGTGCCAGCAGCTACAGCATGAACACTGAAGCTTTCTTT. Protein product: CASSYSMNTEAFF.

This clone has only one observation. CDR3 amino acids: CASSFYLGTGHYEQYF. CDR3 nucleotides: TGTGCCAGCAGTTTTTATTTGGGGACAGGGCATTACGAGCAGTACTTC. The chain carries TRBV28 and TRBJ2-7, with 9 bases matching TRBD1. Germline CDR1 MDHEN, CDR2 SYDVKM. This CDR3 is 16 amino acids long. V trimming: 3 bases; J trimming: 4 bases; junction bases outside the gene matches: 10.

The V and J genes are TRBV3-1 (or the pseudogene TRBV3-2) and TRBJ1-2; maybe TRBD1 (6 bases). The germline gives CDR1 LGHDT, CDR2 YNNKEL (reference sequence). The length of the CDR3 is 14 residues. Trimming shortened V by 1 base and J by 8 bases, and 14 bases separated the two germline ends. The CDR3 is CASSQVVSGGGYTF. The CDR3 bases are TGTGCCAGCAGCCAAGTAGTGTCGGGGGGCGGCTACACCTTC.

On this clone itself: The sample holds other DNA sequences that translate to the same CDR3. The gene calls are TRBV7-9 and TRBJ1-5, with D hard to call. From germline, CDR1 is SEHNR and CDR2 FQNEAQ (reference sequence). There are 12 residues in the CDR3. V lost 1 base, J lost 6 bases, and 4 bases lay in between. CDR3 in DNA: TGTGCCAGCAGCTTAGGCGGTCAGCCCCAGCATTTT. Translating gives CASSLGGQPQHF.

The DNA of the CDR3 is TGCAGCGTTGAGAGGCAGGGAATTGGGACTGAAGCTTTCTTT. Translating gives CSVERQGIGTEAFF. The chain combines TRBV29-1 with TRBJ1-1, with a possible D match to TRBD1 (5 bases). This CDR3 has 14 amino acids. Germline V CDR1 and CDR2: SQVTM, ANQGSEA. The V gene lost 3 bases and the J gene lost 5 bases, with 16 bases spanning the gap.

Written as DNA, the CDR3 is TGTGCCAGCAGCCTCCACCTGACAGCGAACACTGAAGCTTTCTTT. It is translated as CASSLHLTANTEAFF. The chain recombines TRBV7-9 with TRBJ1-1; weak D call: TRBD1 (5 bases). V lost 5 bases to trimming and J lost 1 base, with 14 bases between them. The CDR3 is made up of 15 amino acids. Germline CDR1 and CDR2: SEHNR and FQNEAQ (reference sequence).

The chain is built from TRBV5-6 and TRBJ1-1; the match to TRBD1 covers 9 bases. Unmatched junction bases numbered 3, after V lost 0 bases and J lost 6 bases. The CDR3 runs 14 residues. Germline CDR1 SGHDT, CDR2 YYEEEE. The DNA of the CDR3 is TGTGCCAGCAGCTTGGGACAGGGGGTAGCTGAAGCTTTCTTT. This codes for CASSLGQGVAEAFF.

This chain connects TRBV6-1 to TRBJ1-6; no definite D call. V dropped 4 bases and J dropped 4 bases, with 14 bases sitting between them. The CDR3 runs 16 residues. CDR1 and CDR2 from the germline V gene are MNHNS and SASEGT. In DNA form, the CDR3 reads TGTGCCAGCAGTGTGGGCATCTCGGAGTATAATTCACCCCTCCACTTT. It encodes CASSVGISEYNSPLHF.

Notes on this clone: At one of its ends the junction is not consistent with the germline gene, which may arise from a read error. The CDR3 DNA reads as TGCGCCAGCAGACAAGCAGGGAGGGGTTCACCCCTCCACTTT. Its translation: CASRQAGRGSPLHF. V usage is TRBV4-1 and J usage is TRBJ1-6; D may be TRBD1 (5 bases). The CDR3 is 14 residues long. CDR1 is MGHRA, CDR2 YSYEKL, per germline.

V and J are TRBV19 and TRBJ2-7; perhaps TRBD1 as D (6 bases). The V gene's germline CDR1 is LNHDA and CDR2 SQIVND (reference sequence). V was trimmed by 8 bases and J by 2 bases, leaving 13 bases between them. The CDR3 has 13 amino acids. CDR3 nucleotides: TGTGCCAGTGGTACAGGGACGACCTACGAGCAGTACTTC. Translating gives CASGTGTTYEQYF.

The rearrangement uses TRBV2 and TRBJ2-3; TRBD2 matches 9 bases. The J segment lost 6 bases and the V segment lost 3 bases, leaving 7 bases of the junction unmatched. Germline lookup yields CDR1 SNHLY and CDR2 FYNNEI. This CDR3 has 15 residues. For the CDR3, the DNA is TGTGCCAGCAGTGAGGCCGCGGGAGGGGGGGATACGCAGTATTTT. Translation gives CASSEAAGGGDTQYF.

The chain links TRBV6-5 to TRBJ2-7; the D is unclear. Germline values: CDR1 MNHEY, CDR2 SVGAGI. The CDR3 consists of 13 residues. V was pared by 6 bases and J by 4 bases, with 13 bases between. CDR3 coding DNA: TGTGCCAGCAGCTTAAGGGTCGTTTACGAGCAGTACTTC. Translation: CASSLRVVYEQYF.

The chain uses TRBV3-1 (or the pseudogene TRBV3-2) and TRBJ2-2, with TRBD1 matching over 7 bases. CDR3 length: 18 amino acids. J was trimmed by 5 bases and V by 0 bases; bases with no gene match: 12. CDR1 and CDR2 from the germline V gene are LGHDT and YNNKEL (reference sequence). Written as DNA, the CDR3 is TGTGCCAGCAGCCAAGATTTAGGCAGGGGGTTGCGGACCGGGGAGCTGTTTTTT. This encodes CASSQDLGRGLRTGELFF.

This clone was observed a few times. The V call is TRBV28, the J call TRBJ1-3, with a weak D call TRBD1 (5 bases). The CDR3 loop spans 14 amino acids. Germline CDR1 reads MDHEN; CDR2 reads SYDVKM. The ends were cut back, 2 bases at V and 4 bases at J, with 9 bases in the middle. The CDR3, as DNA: TGTGCCAGCAGTTTAGTGGGGCCCGGAAACACCATATATTTT. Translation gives CASSLVGPGNTIYF.

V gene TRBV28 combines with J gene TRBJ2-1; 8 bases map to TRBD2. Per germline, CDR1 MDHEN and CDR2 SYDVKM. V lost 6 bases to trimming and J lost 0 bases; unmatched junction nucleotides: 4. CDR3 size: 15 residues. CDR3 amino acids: CASRTGGPSYNEQFF. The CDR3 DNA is TGTGCCAGCAGAACGGGGGGGCCCTCCTACAATGAGCAGTTCTTC. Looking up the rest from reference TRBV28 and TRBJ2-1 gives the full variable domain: DVKVTQSSRYLVKRTGEKVFLECVQDMDHENMFWYRQDPGLGLRLIYFSYDVKMKEKGDIPEGYSVSREKKERFSLILESASTNQTSMYLCASRTGGPSYNEQFFGPGTRLTVL.

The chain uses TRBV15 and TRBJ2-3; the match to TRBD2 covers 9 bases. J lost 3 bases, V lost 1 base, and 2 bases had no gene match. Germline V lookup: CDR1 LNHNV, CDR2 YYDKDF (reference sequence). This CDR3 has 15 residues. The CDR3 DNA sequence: TGTGCCACCAGCAGAGGTCTAGCGGGGACAGATACGCAGTATTTT. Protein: CATSRGLAGTDTQYF.

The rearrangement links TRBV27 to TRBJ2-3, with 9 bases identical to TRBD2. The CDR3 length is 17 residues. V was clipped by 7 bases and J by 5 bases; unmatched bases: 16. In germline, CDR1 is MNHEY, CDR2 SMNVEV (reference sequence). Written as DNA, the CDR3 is TGTGCCAGCAAATTGGACTTACTAGCGGGTGAGATAGATACGCAGTATTTT. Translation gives CASKLDLLAGEIDTQYF.

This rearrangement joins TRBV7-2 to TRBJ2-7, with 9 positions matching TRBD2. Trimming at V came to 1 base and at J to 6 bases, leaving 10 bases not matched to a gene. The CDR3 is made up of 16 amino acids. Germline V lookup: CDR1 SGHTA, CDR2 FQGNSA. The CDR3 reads CASSLVAGGPTVEQYF. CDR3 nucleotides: TGTGCCAGCAGCTTAGTTGCGGGGGGGCCCACGGTCGAGCAGTACTTC.

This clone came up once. The CDR3, as DNA: TGTGCCAGCAGACGCCAGGGATACACCGGGGAGCTGTTTTTT. This encodes CASRRQGYTGELFF. The rearrangement uses TRBV6-5 and TRBJ2-2; D perhaps matches TRBD1 (5 bases). Trimming stripped 6 bases from V and 3 bases from J, with 11 bases between. This CDR3 has 14 amino acids. Germline assignment: CDR1 MNHEY and CDR2 SVGAGI.

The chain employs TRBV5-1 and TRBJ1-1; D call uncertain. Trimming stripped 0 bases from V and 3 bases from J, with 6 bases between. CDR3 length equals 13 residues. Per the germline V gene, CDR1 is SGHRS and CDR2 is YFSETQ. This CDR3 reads CASSLGEDTEAFF. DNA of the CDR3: TGCGCCAGCAGCTTGGGTGAGGACACTGAAGCTTTCTTT.